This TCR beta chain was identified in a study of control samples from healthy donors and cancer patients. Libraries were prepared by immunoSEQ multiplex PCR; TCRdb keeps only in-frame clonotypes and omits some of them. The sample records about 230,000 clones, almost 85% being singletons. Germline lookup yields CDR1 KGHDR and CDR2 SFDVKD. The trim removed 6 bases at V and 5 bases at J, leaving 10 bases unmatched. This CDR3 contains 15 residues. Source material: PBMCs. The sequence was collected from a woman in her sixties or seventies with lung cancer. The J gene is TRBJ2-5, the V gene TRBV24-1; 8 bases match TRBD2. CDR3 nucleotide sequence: TGTGCCACCAGTCCCGGGGGGGGACTATCTGAGACCCAGTACTTC. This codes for CATSPGGGLSETQYF.